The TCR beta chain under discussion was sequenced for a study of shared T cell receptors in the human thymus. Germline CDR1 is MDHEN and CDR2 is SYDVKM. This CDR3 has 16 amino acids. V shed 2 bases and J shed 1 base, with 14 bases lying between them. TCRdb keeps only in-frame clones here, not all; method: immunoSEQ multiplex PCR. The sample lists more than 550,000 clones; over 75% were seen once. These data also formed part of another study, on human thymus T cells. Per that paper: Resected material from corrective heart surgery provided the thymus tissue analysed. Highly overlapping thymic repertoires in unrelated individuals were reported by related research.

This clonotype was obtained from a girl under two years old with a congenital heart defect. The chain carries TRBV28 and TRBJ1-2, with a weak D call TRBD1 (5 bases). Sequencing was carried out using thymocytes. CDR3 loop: CASSLHHRTYNYGYTF. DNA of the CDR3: TGTGCCAGCAGTTTACACCACAGGACCTATAACTATGGCTACACCTTC.